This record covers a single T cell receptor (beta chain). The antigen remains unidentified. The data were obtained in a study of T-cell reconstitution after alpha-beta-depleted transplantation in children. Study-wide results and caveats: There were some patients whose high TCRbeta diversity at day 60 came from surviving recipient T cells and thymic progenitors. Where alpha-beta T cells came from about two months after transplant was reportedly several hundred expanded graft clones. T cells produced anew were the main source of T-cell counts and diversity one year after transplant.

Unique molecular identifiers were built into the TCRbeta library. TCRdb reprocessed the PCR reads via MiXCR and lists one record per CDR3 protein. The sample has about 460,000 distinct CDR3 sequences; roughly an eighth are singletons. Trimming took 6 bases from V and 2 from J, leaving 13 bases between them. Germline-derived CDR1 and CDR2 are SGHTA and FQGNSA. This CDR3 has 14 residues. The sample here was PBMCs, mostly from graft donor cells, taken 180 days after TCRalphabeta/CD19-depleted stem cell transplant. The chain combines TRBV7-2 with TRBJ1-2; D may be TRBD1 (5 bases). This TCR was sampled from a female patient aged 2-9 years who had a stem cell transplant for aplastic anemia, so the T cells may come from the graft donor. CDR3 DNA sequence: TGTGCCAGCAGAGCTCCCGACAGAAACTATGGCTACACCTTC. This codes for CASRAPDRNYGYTF.